Following are 27 T cell receptor beta chains from one sample sequenced in a study of shared clonotypes between healthy human individuals. Measured with immunoSEQ multiplex PCR; TCRdb has only the in-frame clones, and not every one. The sample lists over 400,000 clones, more than 75% occurring once. The material sequenced was PBMCs. These receptors all stem from a woman aged 40 to 50 in good health. Some clones in this sample may be carry-over from other donors' samples.

The sample holds a few counts of this clone. The chain links TRBV28 to TRBJ1-5; D not certain. The germline CDR1 and CDR2 sequences are MDHEN and SYDVKM. With 5 bases removed from V and 3 bases from J, the gap between germline ends came to 14 bases. This CDR3 region has 15 residues. The CDR3 DNA reads TGTGCCAGCAGTCTTAAAGGACGGATCAATCAGCCCCAGCATTTT. It encodes CASSLKGRINQPQHF.

This clone was recorded once. V usage is TRBV5-1 and J usage is TRBJ2-1, with 8 bases aligning to TRBD1. CDR3 length equals 16 residues. V lost 1 base to trimming and J lost 4 bases; unmatched junction nucleotides: 7. Per the germline V gene, CDR1 is SGHRS and CDR2 is YFSETQ. The CDR3 region has the DNA TGCGCCAGCAGCTTGTTGGGCGGGACAGGATACAATGAGCAGTTCTTC. Its protein is CASSLLGGTGYNEQFF.

The chain carries TRBV6-5 and TRBJ2-5; D is possibly TRBD1 (5 bases). Near its end, the DNA agrees better with TRBJ2-7, so the J call may be wrong. CDR1 is MNHEY, CDR2 SVGAGI, per germline. The CDR3 contains 14 residues. CDR3 nucleotide sequence: TGTGCCAGCAGCAGAGTGGACACATACTACGAGCAGTACTTC. Its protein is CASSRVDTYYEQYF.

About this clone itself: Other DNA sequences in this sample translate to the same CDR3. The genes are TRBV18 and TRBJ2-7, with D unresolved. V lost 1 base and J lost 0, with 7 bases in between. This CDR3 spans 14 amino acids. Germline V gene data show CDR1 as KGHSH and CDR2 as LQKENI. The CDR3 loop is CASSPQGSSYEQYF. As DNA, the CDR3 is TGTGCCAGCTCACCACAGGGAAGCTCCTACGAGCAGTACTTC.

The J gene is TRBJ2-2, the V gene TRBV6-5, with 7 bases aligning to TRBD2. The germline CDR1 and CDR2 sequences are MNHEY and SVGAGI. CDR3 size: 14 residues. V shed 6 bases, J shed 6 bases, and the junction held 7 bases outside the gene matches. In DNA form, the CDR3 reads TGTGCCAGCAGCGGGCTAGCGGCCCCCGGGGAGCTGTTTTTT. Its protein is CASSGLAAPGELFF.

The V and J genes are TRBV30 and TRBJ2-4; D is unresolved. Trimming left V 2 bases short and J 7 bases short, with 21 bases between. CDR3 length equals 16 residues. Germline lookup yields CDR1 GTSNPN and CDR2 SVGIG (reference sequence). The DNA of the CDR3 is TGTGCCTGGAGTTCACCCGACGGCTATCAAGGGAACATTCAGTACTTC. Its protein is CAWSSPDGYQGNIQYF.

At least ten counts were recorded for this clone. This rearrangement joins TRBV5-5 to TRBJ1-2, with unresolved D. V was trimmed by 4 bases and J by 7 bases, leaving 14 bases between them. The germline gives CDR1 SGHKS, CDR2 YYEKEE (reference sequence). There are 13 residues in the CDR3. The CDR3 DNA sequence: TGTGCCAGCAGCCAGCCCCCCTACAGTGGCTACACCTTC. Translated, it gives CASSQPPYSGYTF.

This chain connects TRBV5-4 to TRBJ2-4, with 7 bases fitting TRBD2. The length of the CDR3 is 16 residues. V dropped 0 bases and J dropped 1; count of bases not matched to a gene: 4. Germline V gene sequence: CDR1 SGHNT, CDR2 YYREEE (reference sequence). CDR3: CASSLGGREAKNIQYF. The CDR3, as DNA: TGTGCCAGCAGCTTGGGCGGGAGAGAGGCCAAAAACATTCAGTACTTC.

The chain employs TRBV28 and TRBJ1-2, with D tentatively TRBD1 (6 bases). The CDR3 is 14 amino acids. Germline-derived CDR1 and CDR2 are MDHEN and SYDVKM. With 5 bases removed from V and 1 base from J, the gap between germline ends came to 11 bases. The DNA of the CDR3 is TGTGCCAGCAGTCCGACAGGATATAACTATGGCTACACCTTC. Its protein product is CASSPTGYNYGYTF.

This clone was counted a single time. V gene TRBV7-2 combines with J gene TRBJ2-7; 8 bases match TRBD2. Losses at the gene ends were 0 bases for V and 2 bases for J; bases not matched to a gene: 3. The V gene's germline CDR1 is SGHTA and CDR2 FQGNSA. The CDR3 length is 15 residues. CDR3 DNA sequence: TGTGCCAGCAGCTTAGCCAGCGGGGGTACCTACGAGCAGTACTTC. It is translated as CASSLASGGTYEQYF.

For this clone: Other DNA sequences in the sample encode the same CDR3. The chain joins TRBV18 to TRBJ2-3; TRBD1 matches 8 bases. In germline, CDR1 is KGHSH, CDR2 LQKENI. There are 16 residues in the CDR3. J lost 2 bases, V lost 2 bases, and 6 bases had no gene match. The CDR3 nucleotides read TGTGCCAGCTCACCAAGGGCAGGGGGCGTCACAGATACGCAGTATTTT. As protein: CASSPRAGGVTDTQYF.

The rearrangement links TRBV30 to TRBJ1-4; D may be TRBD1 (6 bases). The CDR3 is 14 residues long. Germline V lookup: CDR1 GTSNPN, CDR2 SVGIG (reference sequence). Trimming pared 3 bases from V and 7 bases from J, leaving 15 bases between. CDR3 loop: CAWRPPGAGEKLFF. CDR3 bases: TGTGCCTGGAGACCCCCGGGGGCGGGTGAAAAACTGTTTTTT.

The rearrangement links TRBV7-8 to TRBJ2-6; tentatively, D is TRBD2 (6 bases). This CDR3 has 17 amino acids. Per the germline V gene, CDR1 is SGHVS and CDR2 is FQNEAQ. Deletions cut 3 bases from V and 2 bases from J, with 14 bases between. CDR3 loop: CASSFAGSGAGANVLTF. The CDR3 DNA follows: TGTGCCAGCAGCTTTGCGGGGTCCGGGGCTGGGGCCAACGTCCTGACTTTC.

V gene TRBV7-3 combines with J gene TRBJ2-6; D is unresolved. Germline-derived CDR1 and CDR2 are SGHTA and FQGTGA. The CDR3 covers 17 residues. V was pared by 5 bases and J by 2 bases, with 16 bases between. CDR3 nucleotide sequence: TGTGCCAGCAGCCCGCGAGTGGTTAATACTGGGGCCAACGTCCTGACTTTC. Translated, it gives CASSPRVVNTGANVLTF.

V gene TRBV6-1 combines with J gene TRBJ1-1; 10 bases line up with TRBD1. After removal of 4 bases from V and 3 bases from J, the junction contained 5 bases not matched to a gene. This CDR3 spans 15 amino acids. Per the germline V gene, CDR1 is MNHNS and CDR2 is SASEGT. The CDR3 is CASSVHGQGDTEAFF. CDR3 coding DNA: TGTGCCAGCAGTGTCCACGGACAGGGGGACACTGAAGCTTTCTTT.

V and J are TRBV18 and TRBJ1-1; tentative D call: TRBD1 (5 bases). The CDR3 sequence is 16 residues long. Germline CDR1 reads KGHSH; CDR2 reads LQKENI. The V gene lost 6 bases and the J gene lost 1 base, with 18 bases spanning the gap. The CDR3, as DNA: TGTGCCAGCTCCCTCCGTGGGGGATCAGGGAACACTGAAGCTTTCTTT. Protein product: CASSLRGGSGNTEAFF.

J is TRBJ1-5 and V is TRBV27; D remains unclear. The CDR3 spans 13 residues. V lost 5 bases and J lost 3, with 8 bases in between. Germline values: CDR1 MNHEY, CDR2 SMNVEV (reference sequence). The CDR3 protein is CASSAQTNQPQHF. In DNA form, the CDR3 reads TGTGCCAGCAGTGCGCAGACCAATCAGCCCCAGCATTTT.

A few counts support this clone. This rearrangement joins TRBV5-1 to TRBJ2-1; 10 positions agree with TRBD2. Trimming at V came to 4 bases and at J to 7 bases, leaving 14 bases not matched to a gene. Germline V gives CDR1 SGHRS, CDR2 YFSETQ. There are 17 residues in the CDR3. The CDR3 here is CASSPGTSEIPGNEQFF. In DNA, the CDR3 is TGCGCCAGCAGCCCTGGGACTAGCGAGATTCCTGGGAATGAGCAGTTCTTC.

The J gene is TRBJ2-3, the V gene TRBV19, with D perhaps matching TRBD2 (6 bases). Germline-derived CDR1 and CDR2 are LNHDA and SQIVND (reference sequence). CDR3 length equals 14 residues. V gave up 4 bases and J gave up 2 bases, with 10 bases separating them. This CDR3 reads CASSKEGFTDTQYF. The CDR3 DNA reads TGTGCCAGTAGTAAGGAGGGGTTCACAGATACGCAGTATTTT.

V gene TRBV6-1 combines with J gene TRBJ2-3; TRBD1 aligns across 10 bases. Unmatched junction bases numbered 5, after V lost 4 bases and J lost 1 base. Germline V CDR1 and CDR2: MNHNS, SASEGT. CDR3 length equals 16 residues. This CDR3 reads CASSGRQGARTDTQYF. CDR3 coding DNA: TGTGCCAGCAGTGGCCGACAGGGGGCTCGCACAGATACGCAGTATTTT.

This clone was observed many times. The chain couples TRBV6-1 to TRBJ2-7, with TRBD1 identical over 9 bases. Germline V gene lookup returns CDR1 MNHNS and CDR2 SASEGT. The CDR3 covers 15 residues. The junction had 12 bases not matched to a gene; V was cut back by 5 bases and J by 7 bases. CDR3 DNA sequence: TGTGCCAGCAGTTCACAGACAGGGGGTCTGTGGGAGCAGTACTTC. Amino acid sequence: CASSSQTGGLWEQYF.

This sequence joins TRBV2 and TRBJ2-2; 10 bases are shared with TRBD2. Germline V gene lookup returns CDR1 SNHLY and CDR2 FYNNEI. After removal of 6 bases from V and 5 bases from J, the junction contained 6 bases not matched to a gene. The length of the CDR3 is 15 residues. CDR3 DNA: TGTGCCAGCAGCTACCTAGCGGGAGAGACCGGGGAGCTGTTTTTT. It is translated as CASSYLAGETGELFF.

The rearrangement uses TRBV4-2 and TRBJ2-2, with D hard to call. CDR1 is LGHNA and CDR2 is YNFKEQ in the germline V gene. The V and J ends lost 4 bases and 0 bases respectively, with 15 bases between them. This CDR3 has 17 amino acids. DNA for the CDR3: TGTGCCAGCAGCCCTCAGCCAGCAGCGACGAACACCGGGGAGCTGTTTTTT. This translates into CASSPQPAATNTGELFF.

This clone was counted only a few times. V usage is TRBV30 and J usage is TRBJ1-1, with 7 bases lining up with TRBD1. V shed 7 bases and J 4 bases; nucleotides not matched to a gene: 9. This CDR3 has 13 amino acids. Germline V gene lookup returns CDR1 GTSNPN and CDR2 SVGIG (reference sequence). CDR3 coding DNA: TGTGCCTTTTTTAGGGGGCCTGGCACTGAAGCTTTCTTT. The encoded protein is CAFFRGPGTEAFF.

This chain uses TRBV30 with TRBJ1-4; D is ambiguous. The germline V gene has CDR1 GTSNPN and CDR2 SVGIG (reference sequence). The V and J ends lost 8 bases and 0 bases respectively, with 10 bases between them. The CDR3 is 13 residues long. The CDR3 nucleotides are TGTGCCCAAAGCCCGTCAACTAATGAAAAACTGTTTTTT. Translating gives CAQSPSTNEKLFF.

The genes are TRBV6-6 and TRBJ1-2; D may be TRBD1 (6 bases). Trimming left V 7 bases short and J 6 bases short, with 18 bases between. The CDR3 extends over 14 amino acids. Germline assignment: CDR1 MNHNY and CDR2 SVGAGI (reference sequence). DNA for the CDR3: TGTGCCAGCACCCAGAGACAGGTCAATGATGGCTACACCTTC. This gives the protein CASTQRQVNDGYTF.

The chain recombines TRBV28 with TRBJ1-5, with unresolved D. The germline V and J ends were trimmed by 3 bases and 9 bases, with 9 bases remaining between them. CDR3 length equals 12 residues. Per the germline V gene, CDR1 is MDHEN and CDR2 is SYDVKM. In DNA, the CDR3 is TGTGCCAGCAGTTTGATTCTTTTGCCCCAGCATTTT. Translated: CASSLILLPQHF.